The 28 T cell receptor beta chains below were found in one sample sequenced in a study of CD8 T cells in ankylosing spondylitis listed by TCRdb under 2017. Library creation used 5' RACE. The sequencer was an Illumina HiSeq 2500. The public reads were reprocessed in TCRdb via fastp at Q25 and MiXCR, keeping in-frame beta chains. Rows matching on CDR3 protein sequence are summarized as one entry with the most common DNA and genes. This sample holds around 250,000 distinct CDR3 sequences; roughly a tenth were observed only once. The ten largest clones take up less than 7.5% of the sample. Sequences were obtained from blood, either unsorted or a sorted T cell fraction (not recorded which). The source is a male donor with ankylosing spondylitis or in good health (not recorded which).

This clonotype was counted at least ten times. The chain links TRBV5-1 to TRBJ1-5; D is unresolved. The CDR3 loop spans 14 amino acids. Germline V lookup: CDR1 SGHRS, CDR2 YFSETQ. V was clipped by 0 bases and J by 9 bases, with 13 bases between them. CDR3 nucleotide sequence: TGCGCCAGCAGCTTGGGAAAGGTCACTCCGCCCCAGCATTTT. This encodes CASSLGKVTPPQHF.

This clonotype was counted many times. The chain couples TRBV20-1 to TRBJ2-7; D uncertain. This CDR3 is built from 14 residues. Germline loops: CDR1 DFQATT, CDR2 SNEGSKA (reference sequence). V was trimmed by 2 bases and J by 6 bases, leaving 17 bases between them. The CDR3 here is CSARPHGSGVEQYF. CDR3 nucleotide sequence: TGCAGTGCTAGACCCCATGGCTCGGGCGTCGAGCAGTACTTC.

The chain links TRBV7-9 to TRBJ1-1; possibly TRBD1 for D (6 bases). With 6 bases removed from V and 4 bases from J, the gap between germline ends came to 24 bases. CDR3 length equals 17 residues. Looked up from germline, CDR1 is SEHNR and CDR2 is FQNEAQ (reference sequence). This CDR3 reads CASRPMGGRRLGTEAFF. The DNA for the CDR3 is TGTGCCAGCAGACCAATGGGGGGGCGGCGATTGGGCACTGAAGCTTTCTTT.

In this sample, this clonotype turned up a few times. V usage is TRBV3-1 and J usage is TRBJ2-1; D not resolved. Germline V lookup: CDR1 LGHDT, CDR2 YNNKEL (reference sequence). The V and J ends lost 7 bases and 4 bases respectively, with 11 bases between them. This CDR3 contains 13 residues. CDR3 amino acids: CASMMSLYNEQFF. The CDR3, as DNA: TGTGCCAGCATGATGAGTTTATACAATGAGCAGTTCTTC.

This clonotype has ten or more counts. The chain has TRBV5-1 and TRBJ1-1, with 10 nucleotides matching TRBD1. Losses at the gene ends were 0 bases for V and 7 bases for J; bases not matched to a gene: 3. Looked up from germline, CDR1 is SGHRS and CDR2 is YFSETQ. This CDR3 has 14 residues. The CDR3 reads CASSLAGTGDEAFF. The CDR3 DNA reads as TGCGCCAGCAGCTTGGCCGGGACAGGGGATGAAGCTTTCTTT.

The chain carries TRBV10-3 and TRBJ1-1, with a possible D match to TRBD1 (6 bases). Germline V lookup: CDR1 ENHRY, CDR2 SYGVKD. The CDR3 is made up of 16 amino acids. V dropped 6 bases and J dropped 0 bases, with 17 bases sitting between them. This CDR3 is CAIRPNTGTLNTEAFF. The DNA for the CDR3 is TGTGCCATCAGACCAAACACAGGGACCCTGAACACTGAAGCTTTCTTT.

The rearrangement joins TRBV6-5 to TRBJ1-4; D might be TRBD1 (6 bases). The germline V gene encodes CDR1 MNHEY and CDR2 SVGAGI. The CDR3 consists of 18 residues. V lost 0 bases to trimming and J lost 3 bases, with 17 bases between them. This CDR3 is CASSYSGGGARPNEKLFF. The CDR3 nucleotides read TGTGCCAGCAGTTACTCGGGGGGGGGCGCCCGACCTAATGAAAAACTGTTTTTT.

This clonotype showed up many times. This chain uses TRBV29-1 with TRBJ2-6; TRBD2 might be the D (5 bases). CDR1 and CDR2 (germline): SQVTM, ANQGSEA. This CDR3 comprises 16 residues. With 7 bases removed from V and 0 bases from J, the gap between germline ends came to 16 bases. The CDR3 coding sequence is TGCAGCGCCGCAGCGGACGTCAACTCTGGGGCCAACGTCCTGACTTTC. As protein: CSAAADVNSGANVLTF.

At least ten counts were recorded for this clonotype. The V gene is TRBV20-1, the J gene TRBJ2-7; TRBD2 matches at 13 bases. Losses at the gene ends were 5 bases for V and 2 bases for J; bases not matched to a gene: 6. CDR1 and CDR2 (germline): DFQATT, SNEGSKA (reference sequence). The CDR3 is 15 residues long. The CDR3 sequence: CSAGGLAGDPYEQYF. As DNA, the CDR3 is TGCAGTGCTGGTGGACTAGCGGGGGATCCCTACGAGCAGTACTTC.

This clonotype was seen at least ten times. The chain carries TRBV25-1 and TRBJ2-1, with a possible D match to TRBD1 (5 bases). CDR1 and CDR2 from the germline V gene are MGHDK and SYGVNS. V lost 2 bases, J lost 3 bases, and 11 bases lay in between. There are 15 residues in the CDR3. The CDR3 spells CASSEGLRGYNEQFF. Written as DNA, the CDR3 is TGTGCCAGCAGTGAAGGTCTAAGGGGCTACAATGAGCAGTTCTTC.

This clonotype was recorded many times. The V and J genes are TRBV20-1 and TRBJ1-1; a weak D match, TRBD1 (5 bases). This CDR3 has 12 residues. Germline V gene data show CDR1 as DFQATT and CDR2 as SNEGSKA (reference sequence). V was clipped by 6 bases and J by 3 bases, with 11 bases between them. CDR3 nucleotides: TGCAGTGCGGACACAGGTCACACTGAAGCTTTCTTT. It translates to CSADTGHTEAFF.

The rearrangement links TRBV28 to TRBJ2-6, with a tentative D call TRBD2 (5 bases). The V gene's germline CDR1 is MDHEN and CDR2 SYDVKM. V was pared by 4 bases and J by 3 bases, with 10 bases between. The CDR3 runs to 15 residues. CDR3 protein: CASSYRRGGANVLTF. The CDR3 DNA follows: TGTGCCAGCAGTTATCGTCGGGGTGGGGCCAACGTCCTGACTTTC.

This clonotype was found many times. V is TRBV4-1 and J is TRBJ2-5; 13 bases fit TRBD2. The CDR3 length is 20 residues. Trimming took 1 base from V and 2 from J; bases not matched to a gene: 13. CDR1 and CDR2 (germline): MGHRA, YSYEKL. CDR3 DNA: TGCGCCAGCAGCCAAGGCTTGCCGGGACTAGCGGGGCACCGACAAGAGACCCAGTACTTC. It specifies CASSQGLPGLAGHRQETQYF.

This clonotype was counted at least ten times. The V gene is TRBV2, the J gene TRBJ2-1; D is perhaps TRBD1 (6 bases). The CDR3 extends over 11 amino acids. Deletions cut 5 bases from V and 9 bases from J, with 8 bases between. Germline lookup yields CDR1 SNHLY and CDR2 FYNNEI. The CDR3 DNA reads TGTGCCAGCAGTCCAGGGGCTGAGCAGTTCTTC. It specifies CASSPGAEQFF.

This clonotype appeared many times. J is TRBJ1-4 and V is TRBV5-1; no clear D. The germline V gene has CDR1 SGHRS and CDR2 YFSETQ. The germline V and J ends were trimmed by 1 base and 1 base, with 5 bases remaining between them. CDR3 length: 14 residues. This CDR3 is CASSLSRTNEKLFF. The DNA for the CDR3 is TGCGCCAGCAGCTTGAGCAGAACTAATGAAAAACTGTTTTTT.

Many counts were recorded for this clonotype. The chain links TRBV7-8 to TRBJ2-3; the D call may be TRBD1 or TRBD2 (5 bases each). Trimming took off 6 bases at V and 4 bases at J, with 11 bases between the two ends. The CDR3 has 13 residues. The germline V gene has CDR1 SGHVS and CDR2 FQNEAQ. The CDR3 region is CASRPRGADTQYF. In DNA form, the CDR3 reads TGTGCCAGCAGACCTCGAGGGGCAGATACGCAGTATTTT.

This clonotype was observed at least ten times. The chain recombines TRBV12-3 or TRBV12-4 with TRBJ2-1; possibly TRBD2 for D (5 bases). The CDR3 has 13 amino acids. V was shortened by 7 bases and J by 0 bases, with 7 bases between the two germline ends. The CDR3 protein is CASMGSSYNEQFF. Written as DNA, the CDR3 is TGTGCCAGCATGGGGAGCTCCTACAATGAGCAGTTCTTC.

This clonotype was recorded at least ten times. The V and J genes are TRBV5-1 and TRBJ1-1, with D hard to call. V lost 6 bases, J lost 1 base, and 16 bases lay in between. The CDR3 loop spans 15 amino acids. CDR1 is SGHRS and CDR2 is YFSETQ in the germline V gene. The CDR3 is CASTQHGEENTEAFF. The CDR3 DNA reads TGCGCCAGCACCCAACACGGGGAGGAGAACACTGAAGCTTTCTTT.

Remarks on this clonotype: A much larger clone sits a single nucleotide away, making a read error possible. V is TRBV18 and J is TRBJ2-5; a weak D match, TRBD1 (5 bases). The germline V and J ends were trimmed by 5 bases and 5 bases, with 15 bases remaining between them. This CDR3 is 14 amino acids long. The germline gives CDR1 KGHSH, CDR2 LQKENI. The CDR3 sequence is CASSSLQVPETQYF. For the CDR3, the DNA is TGTGCCAGCTCATCCCTACAGGTACCCGAGACCCAGTACTTC.

This clonotype has a handful of counts. The chain links TRBV2 to TRBJ1-5, with a weak D call TRBD1 (6 bases). From germline, CDR1 is SNHLY and CDR2 FYNNEI. Trimming took off 5 bases at V and 6 bases at J, with 17 bases between the two ends. The CDR3 covers 15 residues. CDR3 sequence reads: CASSPDRRFSQPQHF. CDR3 sequence (DNA): TGTGCCAGCAGTCCTGACAGGCGGTTCTCTCAGCCCCAGCATTTT.

This clonotype has at least ten counts. The chain links TRBV10-3 to TRBJ1-1, with 7 bases matching TRBD1. V trimming: 6 bases; J trimming: 1 base; junction bases outside the gene matches: 5. Germline CDR1 ENHRY, CDR2 SYGVKD. This CDR3 has 14 amino acids. The DNA for the CDR3 is TGTGCCATCAGAGAGACAGGGCCGAACACTGAAGCTTTCTTT. Amino acid sequence: CAIRETGPNTEAFF.

This clonotype was seen at least ten times. V is TRBV20-1 and J is TRBJ2-7, with D tentatively TRBD2 (5 bases). The CDR3 extends over 12 amino acids. Trimming left V 1 base short and J 4 bases short, with 8 bases between. The germline V gene encodes CDR1 DFQATT and CDR2 SNEGSKA (reference sequence). CDR3 nucleotide sequence: TGCAGTGCTAGAGTTGGGAGTTACGAGCAGTACTTC. It codes for CSARVGSYEQYF.

This CDR3 is CSVVVGFYEQYF. The CDR3 bases are TGCAGCGTTGTTGTAGGGTTTTACGAGCAGTACTTC. The chain couples TRBV29-1 to TRBJ2-7; no reliable D call. The CDR3 extends over 12 amino acids. Germline V lookup: CDR1 SQVTM, CDR2 ANQGSEA. The V end lost 4 bases, the J end lost 4 bases, and 11 bases lay between the germline ends.

Only a few counts were recorded for this clonotype. CDR3 bases: TGTGCCAGCAGGGACAGGGACACAGATACGCAGTATTTT. Its protein is CASRDRDTDTQYF. The genes are TRBV7-9 and TRBJ2-3; 8 bases align to TRBD1. Trimming took 6 bases from V and 2 from J; bases not matched to a gene: 1. The CDR3 totals 13 residues. Per the germline V gene, CDR1 is SEHNR and CDR2 is FQNEAQ (reference sequence).

There are many counts of this clonotype. The V and J genes are TRBV9 and TRBJ1-5; 10 nucleotides line up with TRBD1. Germline loops: CDR1 SGDLS, CDR2 YYNGEE. Trimming removed 0 bases from V and 11 bases from J; junction bases left unmatched: 5. The CDR3 contains 14 residues. CDR3 nucleotides: TGTGCCAGCAGCGTAGGGGACAGGGGCACGTCCCAGCATTTT. Protein product: CASSVGDRGTSQHF.

This clonotype was counted at least ten times. The chain has TRBV20-1 and TRBJ2-4; 8 bases map to TRBD2. CDR3 size: 15 residues. J was trimmed by 9 bases and V by 6 bases; bases with no gene match: 16. Germline CDR1 DFQATT, CDR2 SNEGSKA (reference sequence). CDR3 sequence (DNA): TGCAGTGCGACGACCGGGGGGGCGATCGCGGGCATTCAGTACTTC. It encodes CSATTGGAIAGIQYF.

The rearrangement uses TRBV27 and TRBJ2-7; D perhaps matches TRBD2 (6 bases). Trimming left V 6 bases short and J 1 base short, with 13 bases between. This CDR3 has 14 amino acids. Germline V gene sequence: CDR1 MNHEY, CDR2 SMNVEV (reference sequence). CDR3 nucleotide sequence: TGTGCCAGCAGCTCCGCGGGGCCGTCCTACGAGCAGTACTTC. This sequence encodes CASSSAGPSYEQYF.

This clonotype has a handful of counts. As DNA, the CDR3 is TGTGCCAGGAAACTAGCACAGAGCTCCTACAATGAGCAGTTCTTC. Translating it yields CARKLAQSSYNEQFF. The rearrangement uses TRBV5-3 and TRBJ2-1; maybe TRBD2 (6 bases). TRBV5-3 is marked as an open reading frame, function uncertain. V lost 8 bases and J 0 bases, leaving 15 bases between the germline ends. The CDR3 contains 15 residues.